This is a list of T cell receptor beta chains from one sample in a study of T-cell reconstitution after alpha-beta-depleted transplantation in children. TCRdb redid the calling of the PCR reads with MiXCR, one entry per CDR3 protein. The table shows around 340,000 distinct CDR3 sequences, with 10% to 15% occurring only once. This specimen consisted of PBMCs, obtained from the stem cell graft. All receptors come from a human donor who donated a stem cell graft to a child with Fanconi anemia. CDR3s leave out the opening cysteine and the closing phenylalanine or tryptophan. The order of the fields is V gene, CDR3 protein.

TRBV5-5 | ASSFSDMVNEQY
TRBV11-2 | ASSLRTGRDTEAF
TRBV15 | ATSRDWTEAF
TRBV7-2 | ASSPPPRREFTGELF
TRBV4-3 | ASSQDGSGNYNEQF
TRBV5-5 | ASRQRYEQY
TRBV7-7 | ASSSGTGFHNEQF
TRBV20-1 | SAAEGGAKNIQY
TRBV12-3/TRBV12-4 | ASSPTTGGGHGYT
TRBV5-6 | ASSFFRSLASTDTQY
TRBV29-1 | SVPGTGREQF
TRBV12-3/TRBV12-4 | ASRTGNTDTQY
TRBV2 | ASSPTRGLGTDTQY
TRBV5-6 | ASSLGDSADTQY
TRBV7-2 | ASSLSQHQETQY
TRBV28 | ASSLSSIEAF
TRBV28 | ASVQGNQPQH
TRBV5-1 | ASSTNRGRTEAF
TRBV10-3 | AISESSGGRMNTEAF
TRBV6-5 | ASSYGEGKAGYT
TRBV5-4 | ASSSPQNPDRQLRTDTQY
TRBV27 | ASSRTPGTGAYGYT
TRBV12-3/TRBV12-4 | ASSPEAGTYAYEQY
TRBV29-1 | SVPDGPNYGYT
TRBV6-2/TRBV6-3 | ASSSLNPGYAVSNEQF
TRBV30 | AWSVLPGEGYT
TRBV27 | ASSRSGPQGGGYIQY
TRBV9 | ASSVEARFPYGYT
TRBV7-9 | ASSLGRGLGTEAF
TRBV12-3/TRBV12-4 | ASSRGRQGLNGYT
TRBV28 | ASSLVQTYQPQH
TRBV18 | ASSPTVDRTDTQY
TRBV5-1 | ASSWDSGDTIY
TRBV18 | ASSPQAASAQETQY
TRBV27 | ASSLSRNQPQH
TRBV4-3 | ASSQEVEDTGELF
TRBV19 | ASWPGRGEQPQH